The rows below give T cell receptor beta chains drawn from one sample of a study of cytomegalovirus exposure and HLA in healthy donors. Libraries were prepared by immunoSEQ multiplex PCR; TCRdb keeps only in-frame clonotypes and omits some of them. The repertoire includes 140,000 or so clones, over 80% of them detected once, and about 3.7% sits in the top ten. The sequencing sample was made of PBMCs. The receptors shown here come from a male donor in good health and CMV-seronegative. Both conserved end residues are part of each CDR3. A D gene is named only where the DNA matches it firmly.

TRBV7-9	TRBJ2-7	-	TGTGCCAGCAGCTTAGCTATCGGGGTCAGCGGCCACGAGCAGTACTTC	CASSLAIGVSGHEQYF
TRBV5-6	TRBJ1-3	-	TGTGCCAGCAGCTTGACAGTCCTCTCTGGAAACACCATATATTTT	CASSLTVLSGNTIYF
TRBV21-1	TRBJ2-1	-	TGTGCCAGCAAGGGACTAGATACAAACTACAATGAGCAGTTCTTC	CASKGLDTNYNEQFF
TRBV7-6	TRBJ2-1	-	TGTGCCAGCAGCTTAGTAGGGGGCGGGAACTCCTACAATGAGCAGTTCTTC	CASSLVGGGNSYNEQFF
TRBV5-1	TRBJ1-1	TRBD1	TGCGCCAGCAGCTTGGACAGGGGGCTCAGCACTGAAGCTTTCTTT	CASSLDRGLSTEAFF
TRBV29-1	TRBJ2-1	TRBD1	TGCAGCTACCTCCGGGACAGGGCTAATGAGCAGTTCTTC	CSYLRDRANEQFF
TRBV25-1	TRBJ1-1	TRBD1	TGTGCCAGCAGTGAATGGCGGGACAGTCGGAACACTGAAGCTTTCTTT	CASSEWRDSRNTEAFF
TRBV6-4	TRBJ2-7	-	TGTGCCAGCAGCTCGGGTTGGGTTACACTAACCTACGAGCAGTACTTC	CASSSGWVTLTYEQYF
TRBV28	TRBJ1-6	-	TGTGCCAGCAGTTTGGCAGGGGATAATTCACCCCTCCACTTT	CASSLAGDNSPLHF
TRBV4-2	TRBJ2-1	TRBD2	TGTGCCAGCAGCCGAACTAGCGGGGATTACAATGAGCAGTTCTTC	CASSRTSGDYNEQFF
TRBV5-1	TRBJ2-7	-	TGCGCCAGCAGCGAAACATCGTGGGAGGCAGACGAGCAGTACTTC	CASSETSWEADEQYF